Detailed here is one TCR beta chain. This clone was detected only once. Its antigen remains undetermined. Per-nucleotide qualities are absent, and no much larger clonotype sits a single base away. These data come from a study of T cells after somatic rescue of genetic block (dated by TCRdb to about 2020). Notes on the research overall: The study assessed how robust, over the long term, a T-cell system was when the system had developed through somatic rescue of a genetic block in T-cell development.

Per the germline V gene, SGHDT is the CDR1 and YYEEEE is the CDR2. Including cysteine and phenylalanine, the CDR3 has 11 amino acids. The kept DNA is CDR3 alone, 33 bases in frame from the first base. Trimming removed 4 bases from V and 4 bases from J, leaving 5 bases between the germline ends. The method was the immunoSEQ multiplex PCR assay. The clones in this table, taken by TCRdb from immuneACCESS, are in-frame only. Not every clone is retained; where verified, under half of the shortfall comes from an unresolved V gene, and the cause of the rest is unknown. Within this sample are over 95,000 clones, with about 90% of them counted one time only. Roughly 1.5% of the sample is in the top ten clones.

The TCR comes from a woman aged 18-29 years. Sequencing used peripheral blood mononuclear cells (PBMCs). Recombination connected TRBV5-6 to TRBJ2-5, with the D gene not clear enough to name. CDR3 loop: CASSRTETQYF. The DNA reads as follows: TGTGCCAGCAGCCGAACAGAGACCCAGTACTTC.